These 11 T cell receptor beta chains were all obtained from the same sample, sequenced in a study of early T cells in non-severe SARS-CoV-2 infection listed by TCRdb under 2021. Library method: 5' RACE. The data were produced on a NextSeq 500. Through fastp at Q25 and MiXCR, TCRdb rebuilt clones from the public reads, retaining in-frame beta chains. Each entry merges the rows of one CDR3 protein and shows their most common DNA and genes. For this sample there are some 63,000 distinct CDR3 sequences; over 10% appear just once. Roughly 4.7% of the sample goes to the ten largest clones. Sequencing was performed on whole blood. These receptors all come from an adult who was a healthcare worker with PCR-confirmed SARS-CoV-2 infection or an uninfected control (not recorded which).

There are many counts of this clonotype. This sequence joins TRBV18 and TRBJ2-3, with 12 bases fitting TRBD2. Germline V gene sequence: CDR1 KGHSH, CDR2 LQKENI. This CDR3 region has 16 residues. The junction had 7 bases not matched to a gene; V was cut back by 4 bases and J by 5 bases. The CDR3 sequence: CASSLRTSGVKDTQYF. The CDR3 nucleotides are TGTGCCAGCTCACTGCGGACTAGCGGGGTTAAAGATACGCAGTATTTT.

This clonotype showed up just a few times. DNA for the CDR3: TGTGCCAGCAGCTCCCAGTACGAGCAGTACTTC. It encodes CASSSQYEQYF. The genes are TRBV11-2 and TRBJ2-7; unclear D gene. V was trimmed by 4 bases and J by 4 bases, leaving 5 bases between them. From germline, CDR1 is SGHAT and CDR2 FQNNGV. This CDR3 has 11 amino acids.

This clonotype was counted many times. The chain has TRBV12-3 or TRBV12-4 and TRBJ1-5; tentatively, D is TRBD1 (6 bases). This CDR3 comprises 14 residues. Trimming took 6 bases from V and 2 from J, leaving 11 bases between them. The DNA of the CDR3 is TGTGCCAGCAGCCAGGGGACTGGCAATCAGCCCCAGCATTTT. Its protein is CASSQGTGNQPQHF.

This clonotype was found many times. The CDR3 sequence: CSVDASAYNEQFF. CDR3 DNA: TGCAGCGTTGATGCGAGTGCCTACAATGAGCAGTTCTTC. The chain couples TRBV29-1 to TRBJ2-1; D is uncertain. V lost 3 bases and J lost 2, with 8 bases in between. The CDR3 loop spans 13 amino acids. The V gene's germline CDR1 is SQVTM and CDR2 ANQGSEA.

Many counts were recorded for this clonotype. The rearrangement uses TRBV7-9 and TRBJ2-5, with TRBD2 matching 9 bases. Trimming cost V 5 bases and J 1 base; bases outside gene matches: 11. The V gene's germline CDR1 is SEHNR and CDR2 FQNEAQ (reference sequence). This CDR3 comprises 17 residues. The CDR3 region is CASSQRMAGGIQETQYF. CDR3 nucleotides: TGTGCCAGCAGCCAACGGATGGCGGGGGGGATCCAAGAGACCCAGTACTTC.

This chain connects TRBV27 to TRBJ2-5, with D uncertain. The V end lost 2 bases, the J end lost 2 bases, and 9 bases lay between the germline ends. The CDR3 consists of 14 residues. Germline V gene lookup returns CDR1 MNHEY and CDR2 SMNVEV (reference sequence). The CDR3 DNA reads TGTGCCAGCAGTTTACGGCAGACGCAAGAGACCCAGTACTTC. Encoded protein: CASSLRQTQETQYF.

V gene TRBV6-2 or TRBV6-3 combines with J gene TRBJ2-1; D unclear. V lost 6 bases to trimming and J lost 4 bases, with 13 bases between them. The CDR3 is 14 residues long. From germline, CDR1 is MNHEY and CDR2 SVGEGT. The CDR3 here is CASRLSPQYNEQFF. The CDR3 nucleotides are TGTGCCAGCAGATTATCGCCCCAGTACAATGAGCAGTTCTTC.

This clonotype was seen at least ten times. The chain carries TRBV12-3 or TRBV12-4 and TRBJ1-2, with a possible D match to TRBD1 (5 bases). V was trimmed by 1 base and J by 4 bases, leaving 13 bases between them. The CDR3 loop spans 15 amino acids. CDR3 loop: CASSLVATGAYGYTF. The CDR3 region has the DNA TGTGCCAGCAGTTTAGTAGCCACCGGGGCCTATGGCTACACCTTC.

The V gene is TRBV7-2, the J gene TRBJ2-7; 9 bases match TRBD1. V trimming: 5 bases; J trimming: 3 bases; junction bases outside the gene matches: 5. This CDR3 has 14 amino acids. Germline CDR1 reads SGHTA; CDR2 reads FQGNSA. The CDR3 DNA sequence: TGTGCCAGCAGCCCGGGACAGGGTTTCTACGAGCAGTACTTC. Protein product: CASSPGQGFYEQYF.

This clonotype was recorded at least ten times. The rearrangement links TRBV4-2 to TRBJ2-1; TRBD2 matches at 7 bases. The CDR3 loop spans 16 amino acids. The V segment lost 4 bases and the J segment 2 bases; nucleotides outside the gene matches: 8. Germline assignment: CDR1 LGHNA and CDR2 YNFKEQ. The CDR3 sequence is CASSRHAGLPYNEQFF. CDR3 coding DNA: TGTGCCAGCAGCCGGCACGCGGGACTACCCTACAATGAGCAGTTCTTC.

This chain links TRBV9 with TRBJ2-1; D not resolved. Trimming removed 0 bases from V and 6 bases from J, with 4 bases in between. The CDR3 has 12 residues. CDR1 and CDR2 from the germline V gene are SGDLS and YYNGEE. In DNA, the CDR3 is TGTGCCAGCAGCGTAGAAGGCAATGAGCAGTTCTTC. Residues: CASSVEGNEQFF.